Listed below are T cell receptor beta chains from one sample, sequenced in a study of T cells in localized non-small cell lung cancer. The method was immunoSEQ multiplex PCR; TCRdb's version includes in-frame clones alone and lacks a portion of them. The sample includes roughly 2,100 clones, around a fifth of them seen just once. Sequences were derived from lung tumor tissue, sampled before any cancer treatment. These receptors all stem from a man aged 35 to 70 with stage I squamous cell lung carcinoma. Each CDR3 is given with its conserved first and last residue. D genes are given only for firm matches. Some rows mark clone size as missing; the rest say once, few, many or name a class of expanded clone.

TRBJ2-5 | few | NA | TRBV11-3 | CASSLGTGSETQYF | TGTGCCAGCAGCTTAGGGACGGGATCGGAGACCCAGTACTTC
TRBJ2-2 | NA | NA | TRBV6-8 | CASSNLAGTGELFF | TGTGCCAGCAGCAACCTCGCAGGAACCGGGGAGCTGTTTTTT
TRBJ1-3 | few | NA | TRBV6-8 | CASSYSAGSSGNTIYF | TGTGCCAGCAGTTACTCGGCCGGCTCCTCTGGAAACACCATATATTTT
TRBJ2-7 | NA | TRBD1 | TRBV6-8 | CASRPGQGLEGSYEQYF | TGTGCCAGCAGACCAGGACAGGGTCTCGAGGGCTCCTACGAGCAGTACTTC
TRBJ2-1 | NA | TRBD2 | TRBV6-8 | CASSYWGGFEQFF | TGTGCCAGCAGTTACTGGGGGGGGTTTGAGCAGTTCTTC
TRBJ2-7 | few | NA | TRBV5-1 | CASSISSEVTYEQYF | TGCGCCAGCAGCATATCTAGCGAAGTAACCTACGAGCAGTACTTC
TRBJ1-1 | few | NA | TRBV5-1 | CASSWGRQDYTEAFF | TGCGCCAGCAGCTGGGGGCGACAGGACTACACTGAAGCTTTCTTT
TRBJ2-7 | medium-sized | NA | TRBV11-3 | CASSHIPSTGRLHEQYF | TGTGCCAGCAGCCACATCCCTTCCACTGGCCGACTACACGAGCAGTACTTC
TRBJ2-5 | few | NA | TRBV29-1 | CSVELGGRETQYF | TGCAGCGTTGAATTGGGGGGACGGGAGACCCAGTACTTC
TRBJ2-1 | NA | NA | TRBV29-1 | CSVLIGESYNEQFF | TGCAGCGTTCTAATCGGGGAATCCTACAATGAGCAGTTCTTC
TRBJ1-2 | medium-sized | TRBD1 | TRBV11-3 | CASSGASGDRSYGYTF | TGTGCCAGCAGCGGAGCCAGTGGGGACAGGAGCTATGGCTACACCTTC
TRBJ2-2 | medium-sized | NA | TRBV11-3 | CASSRTRDTGELFF | TGTGCCAGCAGCCGAACTAGGGACACCGGGGAGCTGTTTTTT
TRBJ2-2 | NA | TRBD1 | TRBV19 | CASGTGQGTGELFF | TGTGCCAGTGGAACGGGACAGGGAACCGGGGAGCTGTTTTTT
TRBJ2-1 | few | TRBD2 | TRBV6-8 | CASSRLAGVEQFF | TGTGCCAGCAGTCGGCTAGCGGGAGTTGAGCAGTTCTTC
TRBJ2-2 | medium-sized | NA | TRBV9 | CASKGENTGELFF | TGTGCCAGCAAGGGGGAGAACACCGGGGAGCTGTTTTTT
TRBJ2-2 | few | TRBD2 | TRBV6-8 | CASSYVGTREATGELFF | TGTGCCAGCAGTTATGTCGGGACGCGGGAGGCCACCGGGGAGCTGTTTTTT
TRBJ2-5 | few | NA | TRBV9 | CASSVAGEETQYF | TGTGCCAGCAGCGTAGCGGGGGAAGAGACCCAGTACTTC
TRBJ1-4 | NA | NA | TRBV5-1 | CASSLVGRVEEKLFF | TGCGCCAGCAGCTTGGTCGGCAGGGTGGAAGAAAAACTGTTTTTT
TRBJ2-7 | NA | NA | TRBV6-8 | CASRYPGGPSSYEQYF | TGTGCCAGCCGCTACCCTGGGGGCCCGAGCTCCTACGAGCAGTACTTC
TRBJ1-3 | NA | NA | TRBV9 | CASSVDNSGNTIYF | TGTGCCAGCAGCGTAGACAACTCTGGAAACACCATATATTTT
TRBJ2-3 | many | NA | TRBV9 | CASSSSSDTQYF | TGTGCCAGCAGCTCGTCTAGCGATACGCAGTATTTT
TRBJ2-7 | NA | NA | TRBV1 | CASSQRQGSYEQYF | TGCGCCAGCAGCCAACGGCAGGGCTCCTACGAGCAGTACTTC
TRBJ2-4 | NA | TRBD1 | TRBV19 | CASSIDGQGNIQYF | TGTGCCAGTAGTATAGATGGACAGGGAAACATTCAGTACTTC
TRBJ2-5 | few | TRBD1 | TRBV30 | CACPGQGETQYF | TGTGCCTGCCCGGGACAGGGAGAGACCCAGTACTTC
TRBJ1-1 | NA | TRBD1 | TRBV6-8 | CASSLSLTGGRVNTEAFF | TGTGCCAGCAGCTTATCCCTGACAGGGGGCAGGGTGAACACTGAAGCTTTCTTT
TRBJ2-5 | few | NA | TRBV9 | CASSEQSTETQYF | TGTGCCAGCAGCGAGCAGTCCACAGAGACCCAGTACTTC
TRBJ2-3 | NA | NA | TRBV7-8 | CASSLETRPTQYF | TGTGCCAGCAGCTTAGAAACTAGACCTACGCAGTATTTT
TRBJ1-5 | NA | TRBD1 | TRBV11-3 | CASSVQGFSNQPQHF | TGTGCCAGCAGCGTACAGGGGTTTAGCAATCAGCCCCAGCATTTT
TRBJ2-7 | few | NA | TRBV1 | CASSRGTGGSYEQYF | TGCGCCAGCAGTCGGGGGACAGGGGGCTCCTACGAGCAGTACTTC
TRBJ2-1 | few | TRBD2 | TRBV11-3 | CASSLGLVGYNEQFF | TGTGCCAGCAGCTTGGGACTAGTAGGATACAATGAGCAGTTCTTC
TRBJ2-5 | medium-sized | NA | TRBV28 | CASSLRPTGKETQYF | TGTGCCAGCAGTTTAAGGCCCACAGGGAAAGAGACCCAGTACTTC
TRBJ2-1 | few | NA | TRBV16 | CASSQQLMGQFF | TGTGCCAGCAGCCAACAGCTAATGGGGCAGTTCTTC
TRBJ2-7 | NA | NA | TRBV6-8 | CASSYSRSRVLSSYEQYF | TGTGCCAGCAGTTACTCGAGAAGTCGCGTCCTCAGCTCCTACGAGCAGTACTTC
TRBJ2-1 | NA | TRBD2 | TRBV28 | CASSLVSGSSYNEQFF | TGTGCCAGCAGTTTAGTTAGCGGGAGTTCCTACAATGAGCAGTTCTTC
TRBJ2-7 | NA | NA | TRBV11-3 | CASSVGTTAYEQYF | TGTGCCAGCAGCGTCGGGACAACCGCCTACGAGCAGTACTTC
TRBJ1-1 | NA | NA | TRBV19 | CASSNSFWVTAFF | TGTGCCAGTAGTAACAGCTTTTGGGTAACAGCTTTCTTT
TRBJ1-3 | few | NA | TRBV12-5 | CASDQGNTIYF | TGTGCCAGCGATCAGGGAAACACCATATATTTT
TRBJ1-2 | few | NA | TRBV28 | CASSRNTLTGHGYTF | TGTGCCAGCAGTCGAAATACCCTAACAGGTCACGGCTACACCTTC
TRBJ2-5 | NA | TRBD2 | TRBV5-1 | CASSPEGLAKETQYF | TGCGCCAGCAGCCCGGAGGGACTAGCAAAAGAGACCCAGTACTTC
TRBJ2-1 | few | NA | TRBV6-8 | CASSQERNGEQFF | TGTGCCAGCAGCCAAGAACGCAACGGTGAGCAGTTCTTC
TRBJ2-1 | NA | TRBD1 | TRBV19 | CASSTGTGYNEQFF | TGTGCCAGTAGTACCGGGACAGGCTACAATGAGCAGTTCTTC